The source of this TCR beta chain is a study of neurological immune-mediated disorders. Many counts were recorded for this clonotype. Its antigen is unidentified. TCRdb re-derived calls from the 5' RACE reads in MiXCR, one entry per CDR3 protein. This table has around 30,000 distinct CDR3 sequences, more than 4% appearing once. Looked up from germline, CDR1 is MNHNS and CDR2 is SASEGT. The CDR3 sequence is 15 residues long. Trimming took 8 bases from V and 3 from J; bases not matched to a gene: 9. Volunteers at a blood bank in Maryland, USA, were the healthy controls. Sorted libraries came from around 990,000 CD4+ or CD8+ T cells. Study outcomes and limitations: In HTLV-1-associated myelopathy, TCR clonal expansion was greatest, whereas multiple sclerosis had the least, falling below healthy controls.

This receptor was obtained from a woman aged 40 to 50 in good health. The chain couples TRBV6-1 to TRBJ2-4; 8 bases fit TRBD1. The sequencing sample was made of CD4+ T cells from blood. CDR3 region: CASQRQGTVKNIQYF. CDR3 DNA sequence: TGTGCCAGCCAGAGACAGGGGACGGTCAAAAACATTCAGTACTTC.